The sequence of this T cell receptor (beta chain) was determined in a study of CD8+CD57+ T cells in acquired aplastic anemia. Profiling of TCR beta VDJ combinations and CDR3 sequences used genomic DNA as template. TCRdb re-analysed the reads in MiXCR, keeping a single row per CDR3 protein. Of approximately 260,000 distinct CDR3 sequences listed, approximately 82% are singletons. Those patients picked for sequencing had displayed CD8+CD57+ cell expansion on flow cytometry. Patients, without exception, had severe acquired aplastic anemia. V was clipped by 5 bases and J by 9 bases, with 8 bases between them. CDR1 is DFQATT and CDR2 is SNEGSKA in the germline V gene (reference sequence). This CDR3 region has 10 residues.

The TCR sequence derives from a human donor with aplastic anemia. The J gene is TRBJ2-1, the V gene TRBV20-1; D remains ambiguous. The sequenced sample consisted of sorted CD4+, CD8+, or CD8+CD57+ T cells (not recorded which) from PBMCs. The CDR3 DNA follows: TGCAGTGCTCGGATGGGTGAGCAGTTCTTC. Translating gives CSARMGEQFF.